This TCR beta chain was found in a study of OX40 agonist ivuxolimab in advanced cancers. Broadly, across the study: Ivuxolimab, which targeted the costimulatory receptor OX40 (CD134), was an agonistic, fully human IgG2 monoclonal antibody. Intravenous ivuxolimab was administered to patients every 2 weeks at six dose levels: 0.01, 0.1, 0.3, 1.5, 3 and 10 mg/kg. Of the approximately 53 patients in dose escalation, some 20 had hepatocellular carcinoma, about 15 had melanoma, 9 had renal cell carcinoma and 9 had head and neck cancer. A male proportion of around 81% and a mean age of around 60 years, ranging from 23 to 79, were recorded for the dose-escalation cohort. Prior anti-PD-1, anti-PD-L1 or anti-CTLA-4 therapy was permitted, and 40% to 50% of dose-escalation patients had received checkpoint inhibitors. Partial responses occurred in three dose-escalation patients: two with cutaneous melanoma and one with hepatocellular carcinoma. Peripheral TCRbeta sequencing was intended to test whether TCR sequence diversity was altered and clonal T-cell expansion was caused by ivuxolimab. The paper reports the monotherapy dose-escalation portion (N of about 52 patients) of the phase I ivuxolimab trial. General conclusions and limits of the study: Low levels of normalized T-cell clonal expansion were also seen in some nonresponding patients. Which antigens the clonally expanded peripheral T cells were specific for was not determined. At doses of 0.1 to 3.0 mg/kg, clonal expansion of both CD4+ and CD8+ blood T cells was observed from baseline to week 6. After ivuxolimab, CD8+ T cells had more expanded clones than CD4+ T cells on average. In the 0.1-3.0 mg/kg groups, partial responders had among the lowest normalized peripheral clonal expansion, particularly in CD8+ T cells.

A word on this clone: Its antigen specificity is not known. The input lacks base qualities; no much larger clone sits a single base away.

Patients with autoimmune disease history or receiving systemic immunosuppression were excluded from the trial. Peripheral blood for TCR sequencing was collected from all dose cohorts at baseline, on cycle 4 day 1, and on cycle 7 day 1. The samples were taken from a phase I, first-in-human, multicenter, open-label dose-escalation trial of ivuxolimab. The trial enrolled adults with locally advanced or metastatic head and neck squamous cell, hepatocellular, melanoma or renal cell carcinoma. Before TCR sequencing, CD4+ and CD8+ T cells were separately sorted from peripheral blood. For sequencing of the TCRbeta CDR3 region, genomic DNA was extracted from the sorted cells. TCRbeta CDR3 regions were sequenced using the immunoSEQ Assay. This immuneACCESS table, as held by TCRdb, lists in-frame sequences with V and J called but not all clones. Of the missing ones, under half trace to an unresolved V gene in checked studies; the others have no known cause. The sample table records 9,500 to 13,000 clones; less than 90% of these occur just once. 9.5% to 15% of the sample is in the top ten clones.

Its CDR3 holds 13 amino acids, cysteine through phenylalanine. The read is trimmed to its CDR3 DNA, 39 bases read in frame from base 1. The starting material was CD4+ or CD8+ T cells sorted from blood, obtained in a trial of the OX40 agonist ivuxolimab. The sequence links TRBV5-7 to TRBJ2-1; the D match is possibly TRBD1 or TRBD2, with 5 bases aligned in each. TRBV5-7 is an open reading frame, and its role is uncertain. The TCR sequence derives from an adult with an advanced solid tumor such as melanoma, head and neck, liver or kidney cancer. In nucleotides, the sequence is TGTGCAGGGTCAGGGACCCACTACAATGAGCAGTTCTTC. The encoded protein is CAGSGTHYNEQFF.